The source of this T cell receptor beta chain is a study of blood T cell repertoires in COVID-19. Germline V gene lookup returns CDR1 SGHAT and CDR2 FQNNGV. Trimming took 1 base from V and 3 from J; bases not matched to a gene: 4. CDR3 length: 15 amino acids. Method: immunoSEQ multiplex PCR; TCRdb's copy keeps in-frame clones and lacks some. The data show 100,000 or so clones, 70% to 80% seen once. The receptor was isolated from a woman aged 70-85 years with acute or convalescent COVID-19. This chain connects TRBV11-2 to TRBJ1-1; TRBD1 agrees at 8 bases. Sequencing used peripheral blood. The CDR3 DNA reads as TGTGCCAGCAGCTTAGGGACAGGGTTGCACACTGAAGCTTTCTTT. It translates to CASSLGTGLHTEAFF.